The rows below give T cell receptor beta chains drawn from one sample of a study of blood T cell repertoires in COVID-19. The data were produced by immunoSEQ multiplex PCR, yet TCRdb's version contains in-frame clones alone and is incomplete. The sample carries 400,000 to 550,000 clones, 87% recorded once. The sequencing sample was made of PBMCs or T cells enriched from blood (not recorded which). These receptors originate from a young woman with acute COVID-19. Both conserved end residues are part of each CDR3. A D gene is named only where the DNA matches it firmly. Only part of the rows carry a size: once, few, many, or a class if the clone is expanded.

V	size	D	J	CDR3	DNA
TRBV7-2	-	-	TRBJ2-7	CASRIAGSYEQYF	TGTGCCAGCAGGATCGCGGGGTCCTACGAGCAGTACTTC
TRBV4-1	-	TRBD1	TRBJ2-3	CASSHTGVDTQYF	TGCGCCAGCAGCCACACAGGGGTAGATACGCAGTATTTT
TRBV5-6	-	TRBD1	TRBJ2-3	CASSPDREDTQYF	TGTGCCAGCAGTCCAGACAGGGAGGATACGCAGTATTTT
TRBV7-9	-	TRBD1	TRBJ2-7	CASSLGDSRNEQYF	TGTGCCAGCAGCCTTGGGGACAGTCGGAACGAGCAGTACTTC
TRBV11-2	-	TRBD2	TRBJ2-7	CASSFHGLAGSYEQYF	TGTGCCAGCAGCTTTCACGGACTAGCGGGATCCTACGAGCAGTACTTC
TRBV7-9	-	TRBD1	TRBJ2-7	CASSFSGTGVSYEQYF	TGTGCCAGCAGCTTCTCCGGGACAGGGGTCTCCTACGAGCAGTACTTC
TRBV12-5	-	TRBD1	TRBJ1-1	CASGKDRSGTEAFF	TGTGCTAGTGGAAAGGACAGGTCGGGAACTGAAGCTTTCTTT
TRBV10-2	few	-	TRBJ1-5	CASSESRQNQPQHF	TGCGCCAGCAGTGAGTCGAGGCAGAACCAGCCCCAGCATTTT
TRBV11-2	-	TRBD1	TRBJ1-2	CASSRQGVGTF	TGTGCCAGCAGTCGCCAGGGGGTAGGGACCTTC
TRBV24-1	-	TRBD2	TRBJ2-1	CATSDPRTSGSGASPYNEQFF	TGTGCCACCAGTGATCCCCGAACTAGCGGGAGCGGAGCATCCCCCTACAATGAGCAGTTCTTC
TRBV24-1	-	-	TRBJ1-4	CAPVLNEKLFF	TGTGCCCCAGTATTAAATGAAAAACTGTTTTTT
TRBV4-1	-	TRBD2	TRBJ2-3	CASSLLTSGGADTQYF	TGCGCCAGCAGCCTACTGACTAGCGGGGGAGCAGATACGCAGTATTTT
TRBV7-2	-	-	TRBJ2-7	CASSLALREQYF	TGTGCCAGCAGCTTAGCCCTTAGAGAGCAGTACTTC
TRBV5-1	-	TRBD1	TRBJ1-2	CASSSGQAYGYTF	TGCGCCAGCAGCTCTGGACAGGCTTATGGCTACACCTTC
TRBV24-1	-	TRBD1	TRBJ2-5	CATSDLQGAEQETQYF	TGTGCCACCAGTGATTTACAGGGGGCCGAGCAAGAGACCCAGTACTTC
TRBV29-1	-	-	TRBJ1-5	CSVGSGNNQPQHF	TGCAGCGTTGGTTCGGGAAACAATCAGCCCCAGCATTTT
TRBV14	-	TRBD1	TRBJ1-1	CASSQIQGPFEAFF	TGTGCCAGCAGCCAAATACAGGGGCCCTTTGAAGCTTTCTTT
TRBV27	-	TRBD2	TRBJ2-1	CASSQDVGTSVGHEQFF	TGTGCCAGCAGCCAAGACGTCGGGACTAGCGTAGGTCATGAGCAGTTCTTC
TRBV10-2	-	TRBD1	TRBJ1-3	CASSTGGIRGNTIYF	TGCGCCAGCAGTACAGGGGGCATTAGGGGAAACACCATATATTTT
TRBV15	once	TRBD2	TRBJ2-2	CATSRGTSLLTGELFF	TGTGCCACCAGCAGAGGGACTAGTCTTTTGACCGGGGAGCTGTTTTTT
TRBV7-2	-	-	TRBJ2-7	CASSLAVPRQVAYEQYF	TGTGCCAGCAGCTTAGCGGTTCCGCGACAGGTCGCCTACGAGCAGTACTTC
TRBV10-3	once	-	TRBJ2-2	CAISDFSDNANTGELFF	TGTGCCATCAGTGATTTCTCGGACAACGCGAACACCGGGGAGCTGTTTTTT
TRBV4-3	once	TRBD1	TRBJ2-2	CASSTRQGVSGTGELFF	TGCGCCAGCAGCACGCGACAGGGGGTGTCGGGGACCGGGGAGCTGTTTTTT
TRBV6-2/TRBV6-3	few	-	TRBJ1-5	CASSPYDRSNQPQHF	TGTGCCAGCAGTCCATACGACAGGTCCAATCAGCCCCAGCATTTT
TRBV7-9	once	-	TRBJ2-2	CASNRMGPQHGLFF	TGTGCCAGCAACCGAATGGGCCCCCAGCACGGGCTGTTTTTT
TRBV7-2	-	-	TRBJ1-3	CASSLRGNSGNTIYF	TGTGCCAGCAGCTTAAGGGGCAATTCCGGAAACACCATATATTTT
TRBV18	-	TRBD1	TRBJ1-1	CASSRLDRDLLTEAFF	TGTGCCAGCTCTCGCCTCGACAGGGATCTTTTGACTGAAGCTTTCTTT
TRBV7-2	-	-	TRBJ2-7	CASSSSGISSYEQYF	TGTGCCAGCAGCTCCTCAGGTATCTCCTCCTACGAGCAGTACTTC
TRBV5-4	few	TRBD1	TRBJ1-2	CASWDSTNYGYTF	TGTGCCAGTTGGGACAGCACTAACTATGGCTACACCTTC
TRBV5-6	-	TRBD1	TRBJ1-3	CASSLLGQGAAGNTIYF	TGTGCCAGCAGCTTGTTGGGACAGGGGGCTGCTGGAAACACCATATATTTT
TRBV14	once	-	TRBJ2-3	CASSQDLGRASTDTQYF	TGTGCCAGCAGCCAAGATCTGGGCAGGGCGAGCACAGATACGCAGTATTTT
TRBV4-2	-	-	TRBJ1-3	CASSQVVSGNTIYF	TGTGCCAGCAGCCAAGTAGTCTCTGGAAACACCATATATTTT
TRBV29-1	-	TRBD2	TRBJ2-7	CSVGTSGSASYEQYF	TGCAGCGTTGGGACTAGCGGGAGTGCGTCCTACGAGCAGTACTTC
TRBV9	-	-	TRBJ1-2	CASSGGIDSNYGYTF	TGTGCCAGCAGCGGAGGAATCGACAGTAACTATGGCTACACCTTC
TRBV5-1	-	TRBD2	TRBJ2-7	CASSPGLAYYVEQYF	TGCGCCAGCAGCCCCGGACTAGCATATTACGTCGAGCAGTACTTC
TRBV6-4	-	TRBD2	TRBJ2-2	CASSALAATGELFF	TGTGCCAGCAGTGCGCTAGCGGCCACCGGGGAGCTGTTTTTT
TRBV29-1	-	-	TRBJ1-1	CSVDRGAEAFF	TGCAGCGTTGACCGCGGTGCTGAAGCTTTCTTT
TRBV3-1/TRBV3-2	-	TRBD1	TRBJ2-3	CASSQEWTGDTDTQYF	TGTGCCAGCAGCCAAGAGTGGACAGGGGACACAGATACGCAGTATTTT
TRBV5-6	few	TRBD2	TRBJ2-3	CASSPGLAGARVSSDTQYF	TGTGCCAGCAGCCCGGGACTAGCGGGAGCGCGTGTCTCCTCAGATACGCAGTATTTT
TRBV10-3	-	TRBD1	TRBJ1-5	CAISDGNRGGNQPQHF	TGTGCCATCAGTGACGGGAACAGGGGGGGCAATCAGCCCCAGCATTTT
TRBV7-6	-	-	TRBJ1-5	CASSLGQNQPQHF	TGTGCCAGCAGCTTAGGTCAGAATCAGCCCCAGCATTTT
TRBV7-2	-	TRBD2	TRBJ2-2	CASSLEILAGAGELFF	TGTGCCAGCAGCTTGGAAATCCTAGCGGGAGCCGGGGAGCTGTTTTTT
TRBV10-3	-	-	TRBJ2-5	CAIRSTSETQYF	TGTGCCATCAGGAGTACCTCGGAGACCCAGTACTTC
TRBV6-2/TRBV6-3	-	-	TRBJ2-2	CASSYHGGPGELFF	TGTGCCAGCAGTTACCATGGTGGCCCCGGGGAGCTGTTTTTT
TRBV7-2	-	TRBD1	TRBJ1-1	CASSAYRGGTEAFF	TGTGCCAGCAGCGCTTACAGGGGGGGCACTGAAGCTTTCTTT
TRBV5-4	-	-	TRBJ1-2	CASRVSGGKGYTF	TGTGCCAGCAGAGTTTCGGGAGGGAAGGGCTACACCTTC
TRBV4-3	-	-	TRBJ1-6	CASRQDSYNSPLHF	TGCGCCAGTCGTCAGGATTCCTATAATTCACCCCTCCACTTT
TRBV7-6	-	TRBD2	TRBJ2-3	CASSSRLAVLDTQYF	TGTGCCAGCAGCAGCAGACTAGCGGTACTGGATACGCAGTATTTT
TRBV28	-	-	TRBJ2-7	CASSSPGHTYEQYF	TGTGCCAGCAGTTCCCCGGGACACACCTACGAGCAGTACTTC
TRBV5-5	few	-	TRBJ1-2	CASSLDGFYYGYTF	TGTGCCAGCAGCTTGGACGGGTTTTACTATGGCTACACCTTC
TRBV5-1	few	TRBD1	TRBJ1-1	CASTRTGNTEAFF	TGCGCCAGTACCCGGACAGGGAACACTGAAGCTTTCTTT